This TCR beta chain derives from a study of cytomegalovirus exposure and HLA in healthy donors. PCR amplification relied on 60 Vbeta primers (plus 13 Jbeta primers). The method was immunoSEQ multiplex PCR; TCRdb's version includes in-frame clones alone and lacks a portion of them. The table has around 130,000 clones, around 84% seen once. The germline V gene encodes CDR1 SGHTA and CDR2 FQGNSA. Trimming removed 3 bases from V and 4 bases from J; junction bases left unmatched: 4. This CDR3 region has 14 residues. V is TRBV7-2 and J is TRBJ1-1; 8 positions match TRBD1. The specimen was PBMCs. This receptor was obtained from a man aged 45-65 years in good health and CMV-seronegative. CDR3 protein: CASSFGQGLTEAFF. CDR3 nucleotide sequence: TGTGCCAGCAGCTTTGGACAGGGCCTCACTGAAGCTTTCTTT.